This T cell receptor (beta chain) emerged from a study of blood T cell repertoires in COVID-19. CDR3 length: 16 residues. With V trimmed by 2 bases and J by 5 bases, 8 bases remained unmatched. CDR1 MNHEY and CDR2 SMNVEV come from the germline V gene (reference sequence). In the original workflow: Reference gene primers were amplified, and this amplification served to estimate nucleated cell counts. Sequencing was performed with immunoSEQ multiplex PCR; in TCRdb, only in-frame clones are kept and a portion is missing. V, J and clone size are those of that table, while D and trimming were read from the DNA. This sample has tens of thousands of clones, with nearly 85% found just once.

The receptor's source is a woman aged 55-70 years with acute or convalescent COVID-19. The chain couples TRBV27 to TRBJ1-2; TRBD1 matches at 10 bases. The material sequenced was peripheral blood. CDR3: CASSLGPGQGLYGYTF. CDR3 nucleotides: TGTGCCAGCAGTTTAGGCCCGGGACAGGGGTTGTATGGCTACACCTTC.